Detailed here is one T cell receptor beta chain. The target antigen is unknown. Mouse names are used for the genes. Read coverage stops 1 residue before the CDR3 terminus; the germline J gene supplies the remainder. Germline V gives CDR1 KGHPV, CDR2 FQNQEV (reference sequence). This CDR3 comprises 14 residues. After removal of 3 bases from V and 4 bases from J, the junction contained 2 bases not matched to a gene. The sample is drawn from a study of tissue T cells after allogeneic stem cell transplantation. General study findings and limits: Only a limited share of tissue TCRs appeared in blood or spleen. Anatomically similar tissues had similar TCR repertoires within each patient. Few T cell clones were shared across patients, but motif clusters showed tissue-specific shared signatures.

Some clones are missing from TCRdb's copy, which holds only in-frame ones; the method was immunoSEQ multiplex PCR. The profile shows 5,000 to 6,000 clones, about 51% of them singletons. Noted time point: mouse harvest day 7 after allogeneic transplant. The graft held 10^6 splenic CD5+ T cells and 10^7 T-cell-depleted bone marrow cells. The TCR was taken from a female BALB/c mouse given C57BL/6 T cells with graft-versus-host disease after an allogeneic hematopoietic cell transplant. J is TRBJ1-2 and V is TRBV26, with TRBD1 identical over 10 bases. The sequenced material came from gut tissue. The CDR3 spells CASSLWTGGSDYTF. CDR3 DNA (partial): TGTGCCAGCAGTCTATGGACAGGGGGCTCCGACTACACC.